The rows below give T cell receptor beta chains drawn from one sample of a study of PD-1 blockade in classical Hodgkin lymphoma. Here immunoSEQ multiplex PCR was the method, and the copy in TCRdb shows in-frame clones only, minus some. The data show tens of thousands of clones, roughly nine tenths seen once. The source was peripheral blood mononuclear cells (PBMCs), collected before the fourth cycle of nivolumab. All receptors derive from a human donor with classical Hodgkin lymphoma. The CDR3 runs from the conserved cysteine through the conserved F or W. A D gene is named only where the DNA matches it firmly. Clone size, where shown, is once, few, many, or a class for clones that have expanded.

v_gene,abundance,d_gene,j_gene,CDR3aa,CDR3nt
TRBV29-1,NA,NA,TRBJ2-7,CSVEVGSSYEQYF,TGCAGCGTTGAAGTGGGTTCCTCCTACGAGCAGTACTTC
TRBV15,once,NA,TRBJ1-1,CATSRVRADTEAFF,TGTGCCACCAGCAGAGTCCGGGCCGACACTGAAGCTTTCTTT
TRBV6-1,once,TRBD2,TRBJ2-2,CASNREVGELFF,TGTGCCAGCAACCGGGAGGTCGGGGAGCTGTTTTTT
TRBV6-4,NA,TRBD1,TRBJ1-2,CAGKTGGSNLNYGYTF,TGTGCCGGAAAAACAGGGGGATCAAACCTTAACTATGGCTACACCTTC
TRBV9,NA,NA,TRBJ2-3,CASSALGGDPDTQYF,TGTGCCAGCAGCGCCCTAGGGGGGGATCCAGATACGCAGTATTTT
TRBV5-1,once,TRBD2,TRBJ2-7,CASSLPRDYSPREQYF,TGCGCCAGCAGCTTGCCGCGGGACTACTCCCCTCGGGAGCAGTACTTC
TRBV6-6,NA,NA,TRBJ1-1,CASSGGLGVAFF,TGTGCCAGCAGCGGTGGGCTGGGGGTAGCTTTCTTT
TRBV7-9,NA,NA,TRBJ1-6,CASSRGDSPLHF,TGTGCCAGCAGCCGAGGGGATTCACCCCTCCACTTT
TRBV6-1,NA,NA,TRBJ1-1,CASTGNTEAFF,TGTGCCAGCACGGGTAACACTGAAGCTTTCTTT
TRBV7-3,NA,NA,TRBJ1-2,CASSPDKNYGYTF,TGTGCCAGCAGCCCGGACAAGAACTATGGCTACACCTTC
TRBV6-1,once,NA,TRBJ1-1,CASSEWRGGRNTEAFF,TGTGCCAGCAGTGAATGGCGGGGGGGGAGAAACACTGAAGCTTTCTTT
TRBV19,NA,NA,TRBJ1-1,CASSITGNTEAFF,TGTGCCAGTAGTATTACGGGGAACACTGAAGCTTTCTTT
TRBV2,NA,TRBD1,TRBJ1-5,CATGQGMGGCDQPQHF,TGTGCCACTGGACAGGGGATGGGTGGGTGCGATCAGCCCCAGCATTTT
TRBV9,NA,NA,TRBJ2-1,CASSTQPVVGRNEQFF,TGTGCCAGCAGCACCCAGCCGGTGGTCGGCAGGAATGAGCAGTTCTTC
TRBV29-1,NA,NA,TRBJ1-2,CSVGQNYGYTF,TGCAGCGTAGGACAGAACTATGGCTACACCTTC
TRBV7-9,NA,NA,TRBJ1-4,CASKTGTKNEKLFF,TGTGCCAGCAAGACAGGCACCAAGAATGAAAAACTGTTTTTT
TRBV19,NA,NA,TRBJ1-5,CATGWGSQPQHF,TGTGCCACAGGGTGGGGGAGTCAGCCCCAGCATTTT
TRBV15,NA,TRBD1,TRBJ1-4,CATSARDRGRNEKLFF,TGTGCCACCAGCGCCCGGGACAGGGGGCGGAATGAAAAACTGTTTTTT
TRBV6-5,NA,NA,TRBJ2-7,CASSYSPGIVYEQYF,TGTGCCAGCAGTTACTCTCCAGGGATCGTTTACGAGCAGTACTTC
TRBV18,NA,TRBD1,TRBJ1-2,CASSPPGQAYGYTF,TGTGCCAGCTCACCCCCGGGACAGGCATATGGCTACACCTTC
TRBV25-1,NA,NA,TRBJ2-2,CASSAPTGASTGELFF,TGTGCCAGCAGTGCCCCAACCGGGGCCTCCACCGGGGAGCTGTTTTTT
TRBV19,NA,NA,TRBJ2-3,CASRTKGQDTQYF,TGTGCCAGTAGGACGAAGGGGCAAGATACGCAGTATTTT
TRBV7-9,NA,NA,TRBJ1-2,CASSASLADGYTF,TGTGCCAGCAGCGCTAGTCTAGCCGATGGCTACACCTTC
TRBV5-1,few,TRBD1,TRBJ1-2,CASSLDRVYGYTF,TGCGCCAGCAGCTTAGACAGGGTATATGGCTACACCTTC
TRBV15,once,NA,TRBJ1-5,CATSQTGRNQPQHF,TGTGCCACCAGCCAGACAGGACGCAATCAGCCCCAGCATTTT
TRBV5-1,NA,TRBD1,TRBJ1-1,CASSSRPTGALNTEAFF,TGCGCCAGCAGCTCCCGACCAACAGGGGCTCTGAACACTGAAGCTTTCTTT
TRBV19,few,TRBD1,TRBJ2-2,CASRPSDRGHTGELFF,TGTGCCAGTAGACCCTCGGACAGGGGGCACACCGGGGAGCTGTTTTTT
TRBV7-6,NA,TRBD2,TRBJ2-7,CASSILAESYEQYF,TGTGCCAGCAGCATACTAGCGGAGTCCTACGAGCAGTACTTC
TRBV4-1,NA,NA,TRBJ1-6,CASSQVDNSPLHF,TGCGCCAGCAGCCAAGTAGATAATTCACCCCTCCACTTT
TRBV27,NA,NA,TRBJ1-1,CASSLWTNTEAFF,TGTGCCAGCAGTTTATGGACGAACACTGAAGCTTTCTTT
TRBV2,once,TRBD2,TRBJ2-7,CASSYGLAGLQYF,TGTGCCAGCAGCTATGGACTAGCGGGGTTGCAGTACTTC
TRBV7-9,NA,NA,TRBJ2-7,CASSPDYEQYF,TGTGCCAGCAGCCCAGACTACGAGCAGTACTTC
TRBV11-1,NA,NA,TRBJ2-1,CASSLGFVGTYNEQFF,TGTGCCAGCAGCTTAGGGTTCGTTGGAACCTACAATGAGCAGTTCTTC
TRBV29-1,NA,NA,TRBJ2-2,CSVVRAGELFF,TGCAGCGTTGTGAGGGCCGGGGAGCTGTTTTTT
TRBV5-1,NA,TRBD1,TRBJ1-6,CASSLYRDRGNSPLHF,TGCGCCAGCAGCCTCTACCGGGACAGGGGTAATTCACCCCTCCACTTT
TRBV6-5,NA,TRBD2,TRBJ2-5,CASSTIAGVRETQYF,TGTGCCAGCAGCACGATAGCGGGGGTGAGGGAGACCCAGTACTTC
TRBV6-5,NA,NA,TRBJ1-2,CATPSRDNYGYTF,TGTGCCACTCCCTCCCGGGACAACTATGGCTACACCTTC